This T cell receptor (beta chain) is from a study of blood T cell repertoires in COVID-19 (dated by TCRdb to the early 2020s). General notes on the study: Samples from collaborators originated in the United States, Italy and Spain and spanned both the acute and convalescent phases of COVID-19. A freely available public database, intended as a resource for researchers studying the immune response to SARS-CoV-2, is where the repertoires were released. A de-identified subject ID, COVID-19 status, age in years and sex were almost always included in the sample metadata. Where HLA class I and class II types were available, the types were taken from metadata supplied by the sample provider, not from assay-based typing. The prospective study material was composed of cDNA or gDNA derived from T cells, B-cell-depleted T cells, or PBMCs. Subjects who had been exposed to COVID-19, were actively infected with it, or had recovered from it provided the deeply sampled blood TCRbeta repertoires that made up the dataset. Samples came from the ongoing ImmuneRACE study (first 160 participants) plus 1,254 subjects from 6 global collaborators.

In the prospective study, participants were roughly 18 to 100 years old, resided in 24 geographic areas of the United States, and were enrolled through a virtual design. In the prospective study, cohorts were assigned on the basis of participant-reported clinical history obtained from a screening survey and a study questionnaire. In the prospective study, mobile phlebotomists collected whole blood, serum and a nasopharyngeal or oropharyngeal swab from each participant. Over an approximately 2-month period, participants in the prospective study had the option of providing additional blood draws and questionnaires. Blood samples from the prospective study were shipped frozen or at room temperature prior to DNA extraction. What the study reported, not specific to this receptor: Clinical and demographic metadata were provided uncurated, with the amount varying by source and participant.

The immunoSEQ Assay, a bias-controlled multiplex PCR, was used to amplify TCRbeta CDR3 regions from genomic DNA. In the source study's methods: The number of nucleated cells in each sample was estimated by amplification of reference gene primers within the assay. To quantify the absolute abundance of each unique TCRbeta CDR3 rearrangement, sequence reads were collapsed and filtered. For each sample, productive Simpson clonality was calculated by taking the square root of Simpson's diversity index across productive rearrangements. In its TCRdb copy, this immuneACCESS table keeps in-frame sequences only and misses some clones. Where compared with another copy, unresolved V genes explain less than half of these, and the others have no known cause. The V and J calls and clone size were taken over from that table, and D and trimming were inferred from the DNA. The sample table lists about 270,000 clones, approximately 90% of them with a count of one. Clones ranked in the top ten supply 1% to 1.5% of the sample.

Trimming leaves V shorter by 6 bases and J shorter by 5 bases, with the junction holding 17 bases beyond the gene matches. The CDR3, from cysteine to phenylalanine, totals 17 residues. This entry keeps only the CDR3 DNA: 51 bases, framed from base 1. CDR1 and CDR2 (SGHTA, FQGNSA) derive from the germline V gene. About this clone itself: Its binding antigen is unknown. No base-level quality is on record; no much larger clone is a single base apart.

Rearrangement joined TRBV7-2 to TRBJ1-2; 8 of the junction bases match TRBD1. The TCR was taken from a woman in her thirties or forties with acute COVID-19. The specimen was PBMCs or T cells enriched from blood (not recorded which). CDR3 protein: CASSLPDRGGQGYGYTF. The bases are TGTGCCAGCAGTCTCCCTGACAGGGGCGGTCAGGGGTATGGCTACACCTTC.